Below, 28 T cell receptor beta chains from the same sample are listed, as sequenced in a study of T cells in Graves' hyperthyroidism and ophthalmopathy. TCR beta CDR3 region amplification was performed from RNA transcripts. The TCR CDR3 first-round RT-PCR relied on the HTBI primer set. From the multiplex PCR reads, TCRdb called clonotypes with MiXCR, one entry per CDR3 protein. Of about 410,000 distinct CDR3 sequences listed, about 15% were seen once; the top ten hold 13%. Sequencing was performed on blood. Every receptor here comes from a man aged 18 to 35 with Graves' ophthalmopathy.

This clonotype occurred many times. V gene TRBV7-6 combines with J gene TRBJ2-5; D possibly corresponds to TRBD2 (6 bases). The CDR3 is made up of 15 amino acids. V was clipped by 5 bases and J by 4 bases, with 17 bases between them. The V gene's germline CDR1 is SGHVS and CDR2 FNYEAQ. CDR3 DNA sequence: TGTGCCAGCAGCCAACGCGGGGATCCAGGAGAGACCCAGTACTTC. Its translation is CASSQRGDPGETQYF.

The rearrangement joins TRBV9 to TRBJ2-7; 9 nucleotides line up with TRBD1. Germline values: CDR1 SGDLS, CDR2 YYNGEE. CDR3 length equals 14 residues. The V segment lost 4 bases and the J segment 6 bases; nucleotides outside the gene matches: 8. The CDR3 spells CASSPDRGSLEQYF. The CDR3 region has the DNA TGTGCCAGCAGCCCGGACAGGGGCTCGCTCGAGCAGTACTTC.

The table lists this clonotype with many counts. The CDR3 here is CAAGGTGGLFGYTF. The CDR3 DNA reads as TGTGCCGCCGGGGGGACAGGGGGATTATTTGGCTACACCTTC. The gene calls are TRBV3-1 and TRBJ1-2, with TRBD1 identical over 11 bases. Germline CDR1 is LGHDT and CDR2 is YNNKEL (reference sequence). The CDR3 runs to 14 residues. Losses at the gene ends were 11 bases for V and 7 bases for J; bases not matched to a gene: 12.

The J gene is TRBJ2-5, the V gene TRBV19; D is possibly TRBD1 or TRBD2 (5 bases each). The CDR3 contains 13 residues. In germline, CDR1 is LNHDA, CDR2 SQIVND (reference sequence). The chain's CDR3 is CANRPGQKETQYF. The CDR3 DNA follows: TGTGCTAATAGACCGGGGCAGAAAGAGACCCAGTACTTC. Full variable domain (remainder filled in from reference TRBV19 and TRBJ2-5): DGGITQSPKYLFRKEGQNVTLSCEQNLNHDAMYWYRQDPGQGLRLIYYSQIVNDFQKGDIAEGYSVSREKKESFPLTVTSAQKNPTAFYLCANRPGQKETQYFGPGTRLLVL.

This clonotype was picked up many times. The rearrangement uses TRBV5-1 and TRBJ2-1; no firm D call. With 2 bases removed from V and 6 bases from J, the gap between germline ends came to 3 bases. The CDR3 consists of 11 residues. The V gene's germline CDR1 is SGHRS and CDR2 YFSETQ. CDR3 region: CASSFINEQFF. In DNA form, the CDR3 reads TGCGCCAGCAGCTTTATCAATGAGCAGTTCTTC.

The chain links TRBV6-1 to TRBJ2-1; D is perhaps TRBD1 or TRBD2 (6 bases each). The CDR3 length is 17 residues. Germline V gene sequence: CDR1 MNHNS, CDR2 SASEGT. Trimming cost V 6 bases and J 6 bases, with 24 bases left between them. CDR3 DNA sequence: TGTGCCAGCAGAGAACAACTTGTCAGGGGAGGTTTCAATGAGCAGTTCTTC. Translation gives CASREQLVRGGFNEQFF.

The chain is built from TRBV6-1 and TRBJ2-2; the match to TRBD2 covers 13 bases. V dropped 2 bases and J dropped 5; count of bases not matched to a gene: 11. Germline loops: CDR1 MNHNS, CDR2 SASEGT. The CDR3 totals 19 residues. In nucleotides, the CDR3 is TGTGCCAGCAGTGAATATCAGACTAGCGGGAGGTCCCCGACCGGGGAGCTGTTTTTT. It translates to CASSEYQTSGRSPTGELFF.

This clonotype was seen only a few times. The gene calls are TRBV9 and TRBJ1-1; D possibly corresponds to TRBD1 (6 bases). The CDR3 contains 14 residues. The germline gives CDR1 SGDLS, CDR2 YYNGEE. Trimming removed 3 bases from V and 4 bases from J, with 13 bases in between. The CDR3 bases are TGTGCCAGCAGCGGCAGGGGCTCGCCCACTGAAGCTTTCTTT. Translated, it gives CASSGRGSPTEAFF. Full variable domain (outside the CDR3, taken from reference TRBV9 and TRBJ1-1): DSGVTQTPKHLITATGQRVTLRCSPRSGDLSVYWYQQSLDQGLQFLIQYYNGEERAKGNILERFSAQQFPDLHSELNLSSLELGDSALYFCASSGRGSPTEAFFGQGTRLTVV.

In its sample, this clonotype was seen many times. V and J are TRBV13 and TRBJ1-1; no reliable D call. V was cut by 5 bases and J by 4 bases, with 14 bases left in between. This CDR3 is 14 amino acids long. The germline gives CDR1 PRHDT, CDR2 FYEKMQ (reference sequence). The CDR3 loop is CASSRRWAGTEAFF. DNA of the CDR3: TGTGCCAGCAGCCGTAGGTGGGCTGGCACTGAAGCTTTCTTT. Full variable domain (rest looked up from reference TRBV13 and TRBJ1-1): AAGVIQSPRHLIKEKRETATLKCYPIPRHDTVYWYQQGPGQDPQFLISFYEKMQSDKGSIPDRFSAQQFSDYHSELNMSSLELGDSALYFCASSRRWAGTEAFFGQGTRLTVV.

This clonotype was seen a few times. The V call is TRBV20-1, the J call TRBJ1-2; TRBD1 is a possible D gene (6 bases). The germline V gene encodes CDR1 DFQATT and CDR2 SNEGSKA (reference sequence). CDR3 length: 15 amino acids. The V end lost 0 bases, the J end lost 3 bases, and 14 bases lay between the germline ends. The CDR3 bases are TGCAGTGCTAGAGATCTGAGGGGGTTTGACTATGGCTACACCTTC. It codes for CSARDLRGFDYGYTF.

This clonotype has at least ten counts. This sequence joins TRBV7-9 and TRBJ2-7; D tentatively reads TRBD1 or TRBD2 (5 bases each). The CDR3 has 16 residues. The germline CDR1 and CDR2 sequences are SEHNR and FQNEAQ (reference sequence). V was shortened by 5 bases and J by 0 bases, with 17 bases between the two germline ends. The DNA for the CDR3 is TGTGCCAGCAGCAGGGCTTGGGGGATCAGCTCCTACGAGCAGTACTTC. It yields the protein CASSRAWGISSYEQYF. The entire variable domain, with the rest obtained from reference TRBV7-9 and TRBJ2-7, is as follows: DTGVSQNPRHKITKRGQNVTFRCDPISEHNRLYWYRQTLGQGPEFLTYFQNEAQLEKSRLLSDRFSAERPKGSFSTLEIQRTEQGDSAMYLCASSRAWGISSYEQYFGPGTRLTVT.

The gene calls are TRBV7-8 and TRBJ2-7; TRBD1 is a possible D gene (6 bases). V was trimmed by 4 bases and J by 3 bases, leaving 16 bases between them. Germline assignment: CDR1 SGHVS and CDR2 FQNEAQ. The CDR3 is made up of 15 amino acids. The CDR3 nucleotides read TGTGCCAGCAGCTCCGAAAATACAGGGTACTACGAGCAGTACTTC. It is translated as CASSSENTGYYEQYF.

This rearrangement joins TRBV9 to TRBJ2-4; 12 bases fit TRBD2. CDR3 length: 16 amino acids. Unmatched junction bases numbered 9, after V lost 4 bases and J lost 7 bases. CDR1 and CDR2 from the germline V gene are SGDLS and YYNGEE. CDR3 sequence: CASSKTSGSWGNIQYF. The CDR3 bases are TGTGCCAGCAGCAAGACTAGCGGGAGCTGGGGGAACATTCAGTACTTC.

This clonotype was seen repeatedly, ten times or more. The chain has TRBV7-6 and TRBJ1-1; D gene uncertain. CDR1 and CDR2 from the germline V gene are SGHVS and FNYEAQ. This CDR3 region has 13 residues. Trimming left V 4 bases short and J 1 base short, with 7 bases between. This chain's CDR3 is CASSSVGNTEAFF. In nucleotides, the CDR3 is TGTGCCAGCAGCTCGGTGGGGAACACTGAAGCTTTCTTT.

V gene TRBV24-1 combines with J gene TRBJ2-1; 11 bases fit TRBD2. The V segment lost 3 bases and the J segment 4 bases; nucleotides outside the gene matches: 7. Germline V lookup: CDR1 KGHDR, CDR2 SFDVKD. CDR3 size: 17 residues. This chain's CDR3 is CATSDRLRTSGYNEQFF. CDR3 nucleotides: TGTGCCACCAGTGATCGTTTACGGACTAGCGGGTACAATGAGCAGTTCTTC.

Many counts were recorded for this clonotype. The V and J genes are TRBV18 and TRBJ2-3; D not certain. Germline V gives CDR1 KGHSH, CDR2 LQKENI. V lost 1 base and J lost 3, with 8 bases in between. The CDR3 has 14 residues. The CDR3 spells CASSPREGTDTQYF. CDR3 in DNA: TGTGCCAGCTCACCACGGGAAGGGACAGATACGCAGTATTTT.

At least ten counts were recorded for this clonotype. The V gene is TRBV24-1, the J gene TRBJ2-1; no clear D. Germline values: CDR1 KGHDR, CDR2 SFDVKD. Trimming left V 3 bases short and J 4 bases short, with 9 bases between. This CDR3 is built from 14 residues. CDR3 amino acids: CATSDPQLYNEQFF. The CDR3 nucleotides are TGTGCCACCAGTGATCCTCAGCTTTACAATGAGCAGTTCTTC.

This clonotype was counted ten times or more. The V gene is TRBV7-9, the J gene TRBJ2-5; D perhaps matches TRBD1 (8 bases). Germline V CDR1 and CDR2: SEHNR, FQNEAQ (reference sequence). Trimming removed 3 bases from V and 3 bases from J, with 14 bases in between. CDR3 length: 15 amino acids. The CDR3 DNA sequence: TGTGCCAGCAGCTTGCGGGAGACAGGGGAAGAGACCCAGTACTTC. Translation: CASSLRETGEETQYF.

This clonotype was picked up many times. The chain couples TRBV7-9 to TRBJ2-7, with TRBD2 matching 7 bases. V was pared by 10 bases and J by 5 bases, with 11 bases of the junction left unmatched. CDR1 SEHNR and CDR2 FQNEAQ come from the germline V gene (reference sequence). The CDR3 runs 13 residues. The DNA for the CDR3 is TGTGCCACGCAAGCGGGAAGATTCGACGAGCAGTACTTC. Translation gives CATQAGRFDEQYF.

This chain uses TRBV30 with TRBJ1-5; D not certain. Germline values: CDR1 GTSNPN, CDR2 SVGIG (reference sequence). The CDR3 consists of 15 residues. The V gene lost 3 bases and the J gene lost 4 bases, with 16 bases spanning the gap. DNA for the CDR3: TGTGCCTGGAGCCCTAACCATAACCCTAATCAGCCCCAGCATTTT. Translated, it gives CAWSPNHNPNQPQHF.

V usage is TRBV5-1 and J usage is TRBJ2-1; 8 bases agree with TRBD2. The J segment lost 2 bases and the V segment lost 5 bases, leaving 6 bases of the junction unmatched. Germline CDR1 and CDR2: SGHRS and YFSETQ. This CDR3 contains 15 residues. CDR3 sequence (DNA): TGCGCCAGCAGATTACTAGCGGCCACCTACAATGAGCAGTTCTTC. Amino acid sequence: CASRLLAATYNEQFF.

The chain recombines TRBV30 with TRBJ2-7; D unresolved. The V gene lost 1 base and the J gene lost 6 bases, with 7 bases spanning the gap. The germline V gene has CDR1 GTSNPN and CDR2 SVGIG (reference sequence). The CDR3 has 11 amino acids. The CDR3 protein is CAWSAAIEQYF. CDR3 in DNA: TGTGCCTGGAGTGCCGCGATCGAGCAGTACTTC. Full variable domain (rest looked up from reference TRBV30 and TRBJ2-7): SQTIHQWPATLVQPVGSPLSLECTVEGTSNPNLYWYRQAAGRGLQLLFYSVGIGQISSEVPQNLSASRPQDRQFILSSKKLLLSDSGFYLCAWSAAIEQYFGPGTRLTVT.

This clonotype has only a few counts. One end of the junction does not line up with germline, which may come from a read error. This chain joins TRBV19 and TRBJ1-1; possible D gene TRBD1, 5 bases. The CDR3 runs to 15 residues. Per the germline V gene, CDR1 is LNHDA and CDR2 is SQIVND (reference sequence). CDR3 in amino acids: CASSTIGGANTGAFF. In DNA, the CDR3 is TGTGCCAGTAGTACTATAGGAGGGGCGAACACTGGAGCTTTCTTT.

This clonotype was seen at least ten times. J is TRBJ1-3 and V is TRBV3-1; D gene uncertain. Germline V gives CDR1 LGHDT, CDR2 YNNKEL (reference sequence). The CDR3 is 11 amino acids. V gave up 3 bases and J gave up 8 bases, with 5 bases separating them. In nucleotides, the CDR3 is TGTGCCAGCAGCCACGCGGACACCATATATTTT. It codes for CASSHADTIYF. Complete variable domain (other parts from reference TRBV3-1 and TRBJ1-3): DTAVSQTPKYLVTQMGNDKSIKCEQNLGHDTMYWYKQDSKKFLKIMFSYNNKELIINETVPNRFSPKSPDKAHLNLHINSLELGDSAVYFCASSHADTIYFGEGSWLTVV.

This clonotype was detected ten times or more. The gene calls are TRBV11-2 and TRBJ1-1; D not resolved. Trimming shortened V by 1 base and J by 3 bases, and 6 bases separated the two germline ends. The germline V gene encodes CDR1 SGHAT and CDR2 FQNNGV. The CDR3 is 13 amino acids. DNA for the CDR3: TGTGCCAGCAGCTTAGTGAGGGACACTGAAGCTTTCTTT. It yields the protein CASSLVRDTEAFF.

This clonotype was found a few times. The chain employs TRBV30 and TRBJ2-7, with TRBD2 matching over 8 bases. V dropped 1 base and J dropped 6; count of bases not matched to a gene: 8. This CDR3 is built from 14 residues. Germline V gene sequence: CDR1 GTSNPN, CDR2 SVGIG (reference sequence). CDR3 in DNA: TGTGCCTGGAGTGCCCTCCGCGGGGGGTCCGAGCAGTACTTC. Encoded protein: CAWSALRGGSEQYF.

This clonotype has a handful of counts. The rearrangement joins TRBV18 to TRBJ1-2, with 7 bases aligning to TRBD1. The CDR3 consists of 16 residues. Germline assignment: CDR1 KGHSH and CDR2 LQKENI. Unmatched junction bases numbered 7, after V lost 3 bases and J lost 0 bases. This CDR3 is CASSPSGQAANYGYTF. For the CDR3, the DNA is TGTGCCAGCTCACCTTCCGGACAGGCAGCTAACTATGGCTACACCTTC.

Many counts were recorded for this clonotype. The gene calls are TRBV30 and TRBJ1-2, with D hard to call. Germline assignment: CDR1 GTSNPN and CDR2 SVGIG (reference sequence). Trimming removed 0 bases at V and 4 bases at J, with 12 bases between. This CDR3 region has 14 residues. CDR3 nucleotides: TGTGCCTGGAGTGTCGCCCACGGGTCCTATGGCTACACCTTC. As protein: CAWSVAHGSYGYTF.